This TCR beta chain was documented in a study of blood T cell repertoires in COVID-19. Looking at the study overall: In each case, the material was cDNA or gDNA derived from T cells, B-cell-depleted T cells, or PBMCs.

The study recruited people aged roughly 18 to 100 years across 24 US areas. Cohort allocation depended upon clinical history that participants reported. CDR1 is SNHLY and CDR2 is FYNNEI in the germline V gene. The CDR3 length is 15 residues. The J segment lost 4 bases and the V segment lost 8 bases, leaving 11 bases of the junction unmatched. This clone has just a few counts. The data were produced by immunoSEQ multiplex PCR, yet TCRdb's version contains in-frame clones alone and is incomplete. This sample carries approximately 65,000 clones, roughly 80% of them seen once, and the ten largest clones take around 3.7%.

Material: PBMCs or T cells enriched from blood (not recorded which). This sequence originates from a woman aged 40 to 49 with acute COVID-19. This chain links TRBV2 with TRBJ2-5; the match to TRBD1 covers 9 bases. The CDR3 is CASPKDRGGRETQYF. In DNA form, the CDR3 reads TGTGCCAGCCCTAAGGACAGGGGAGGAAGAGAGACCCAGTACTTC.